Detailed here is one TCR beta chain. PCR amplification relied on 60 Vbeta primers (plus 13 Jbeta primers). The data were produced by immunoSEQ multiplex PCR, yet TCRdb's version contains in-frame clones alone and is incomplete. This sample contains 90,000 to 130,000 clones. This entry belongs to a study of cytomegalovirus exposure and HLA in healthy donors. V lost 1 base and J lost 4, with 17 bases in between. This CDR3 region has 17 residues. CDR1 and CDR2 from the germline V gene are SGHTA and FQGNSA. The sequencing sample was made of PBMCs. The clonotype comes from a man aged 35 to 55 in good health and CMV-seropositive. The V gene is TRBV7-2, the J gene TRBJ2-1; the D gene is possibly TRBD1 (5 bases). The CDR3 DNA sequence: TGTGCCAGCAGCTTAGGTGGCAGGGTGGGCCGTTACAATGAGCAGTTCTTC. This sequence encodes CASSLGGRVGRYNEQFF.